The clone carrying this TCR beta chain rates as medium-sized (0.01 to 0.1%). As yet, its antigen is unknown. Within a library made for alpha chains, this beta chain is off target, and its count is uninformative. Via MiXCR, TCRdb re-called the 5' RACE reads, giving one row per CDR3 protein. This table holds 9,900 or so distinct CDR3 sequences, roughly 12% found once. These data originate in a study of spatial heterogeneity in lung cancer. Study-wide background: The average appearance count of each unique TCR and UMI combination in raw reads was more than nine.

The time point was: sample taken at primary tumor resection. The cohort: approximately 66 early-stage, untreated non-small cell lung cancer patients. Study-wide results and caveats: Tumors with more nonsynonymous mutations had more expanded intratumoral alpha and beta TCRs.

CDR1 and CDR2 (germline): MNHNY, SVGAGI (reference sequence). V was shortened by 5 bases and J by 7 bases, with 11 bases between the two germline ends. The CDR3 contains 13 residues. J is TRBJ2-2 and V is TRBV6-6; no definite D call. The clonotype was recovered from a male donor with early-stage non-small cell lung cancer. Source: lung tumor tissue, taken at surgery. The CDR3 loop is CASSPLFGGELFF. Here the CDR3 DNA reads TGTGCCAGCAGTCCGCTTTTCGGCGGGGAGCTGTTTTTT.